Sequencing of this TCR beta chain was carried out in a study of T-cell reconstitution after alpha-beta-depleted transplantation in children (dated by TCRdb to 2015 to 2016). Background on the whole study: T-cell immune reconstitution after TCRalphabeta/CD19-depleted allogeneic hematopoietic cell transplantation in children was quantitatively tracked in the study by means of TCR repertoire profiling.

Turning to this clonotype: No antigen is known for it. A clone one base away is much larger, so this may be a read error.

CDR1 and CDR2 are read off the germline V gene as MNHNS and SASEGT. From V the trimming removes 6 bases and from J it removes 1 base, while the gene matches leave 5 bases of the junction unaccounted for. Spanning cysteine to phenylalanine, the CDR3 consists of 16 amino acids. Only the CDR3 portion is preserved as DNA: 48 bases, with reading frame beginning at the first base. Library preparation employed PCR. The sequencer listed for this sample is Illumina HiSeq 2500. TCR libraries were prepared with molecular barcoding, using unique molecular identifiers to normalize TCRbeta repertoire quantification. The public reads were reprocessed in TCRdb via fastp at Q25 and MiXCR, keeping in-frame beta chains. Each entry is one CDR3 protein sequence, shown with its most common DNA and genes. Recorded for this sample are about 600,000 distinct CDR3 sequences; approximately 10% of them occurred a single time. About 4% of the sample belongs to the ten largest clones.

The sequence links TRBV6-1 to TRBJ2-1, with 11 bases aligning to TRBD2. This TCR came from a human donor who donated a stem cell graft to a child with acute myeloid leukemia. Material: PBMCs from the stem cell graft donor, obtained from the stem cell graft. The CDR3 loop reads CASRPLAGVSYNEQFF. The nucleotide sequence reads TGTGCCAGCAGGCCACTAGCGGGAGTGTCCTACAATGAGCAGTTCTTC.